Sequencing of this TCR beta chain was carried out in a study of OX40 agonist ivuxolimab in advanced cancers. Libraries were prepared by immunoSEQ multiplex PCR; TCRdb keeps only in-frame clonotypes and omits some of them. This sample carries around 74,000 clones, approximately 85% of them seen once, and the ten largest clones take approximately 5%. This CDR3 has 14 amino acids. Germline V gives CDR1 MNHEY, CDR2 SMNVEV (reference sequence). The germline V and J ends were trimmed by 5 bases and 2 bases, with 11 bases remaining between them. The chain uses TRBV27 and TRBJ2-3; D not resolved. This clonotype was obtained from an adult with an advanced solid tumor such as melanoma, head and neck, liver or kidney cancer. The input for sequencing was CD4+ or CD8+ T cells sorted from blood, taken in a trial of the OX40 agonist ivuxolimab. The CDR3 here is CASSAWQITDTQYF. The DNA of the CDR3 is TGTGCCAGCAGTGCGTGGCAGATCACAGATACGCAGTATTTT.